What follows is one TCR beta chain and its context. This sample is drawn from a study of shared clonotypes between healthy human individuals. Measured with immunoSEQ multiplex PCR; TCRdb has only the in-frame clones, and not every one. The sample carries approximately 1.5 million clones, approximately 98.5% recorded once. V gave up 2 bases and J gave up 7 bases, with 14 bases separating them. The germline V gene encodes CDR1 SGHVS and CDR2 FNYEAQ. The CDR3 loop spans 14 amino acids. Sequenced sample: naive CD4+ T cells sorted from blood. Subset: CD45RA+ positively selected. The receptor was derived from a man aged 25-45 years in good health. This sequence joins TRBV7-6 and TRBJ1-1; D possibly corresponds to TRBD1 (6 bases). The CDR3: CASSLYRVSDEAFF. CDR3 DNA sequence: TGTGCCAGCAGCTTATACAGGGTCTCGGATGAAGCTTTCTTT.